The entry below gives a single T cell receptor (beta chain) sequence along with its context. Its antigen has not been determined. No quality values exist for individual bases; no much larger clone is one base distant. Other DNA sequences of this sample code for an identical CDR3. These data originate in a study of cytomegalovirus exposure and HLA in healthy donors (dated by TCRdb to about 2017). In terms of the full investigation: According to an earlier analysis of 587 of the donors, some 180 million T cells yielded 117 million unique TCR beta sequences and approximately 280 Gb of sequence data. An early release covering just under 650 HLA-typed donors comprised approximately 290 gigabases of sequencing data and 85 million to 100 million unique TCR sequences. Of the roughly 430 genotyped donors, 65% to 90% fell in the genetic ancestry cluster associated with self-reported Caucasian donors. The aim of the study was to test whether cataloging public T cell receptors could identify signatures of past pathogen exposure. The study profiled the T cell repertoires of 500 to 800 subjects by immunosequencing and related them to cytomegalovirus serostatus. In addition to the first cohort of 500 to 850 subjects, a separate validation cohort of 120 different subjects was used. To predict cytomegalovirus infection status, the study brought together high-throughput TCR immunosequencing, statistical association of individual TCRs with disease status, and machine learning. A later analysis re-examined previously published TCR beta repertoires from several hundred donors and added high-resolution HLA genotyping to investigate patterns of TCR occurrence. In the later analysis, no new phenotypic data were used to find candidate immune exposures; instead, reliance was placed on TCR beta sequences and their occurrence across donors. An earlier analysis of 587 of the donors applied high-throughput TCR beta sequencing to assess whether each TCR beta V gene segment acted as functional or pseudogenic. Donor age, sex, ethnicity and CMV serostatus were compiled together with the repertoire data. A later genetic analysis took genome-wide SNP genotypes for about 55% of the roughly 670 donors and used that subset as a discovery cohort. Every discovery cohort repertoire had been produced on one sequencing platform. Both class I and class II loci were covered by HLA typing, at four-digit resolution. Typing coverage varied by locus: roughly 620-640 donors for A, B, C, DRB1 and DQB1; roughly 510 for DQA1; about 570 for DPA1; under 490 for DPB1. Because of strong linkage in the cohort, roughly five DR-DQ haplotypes were treated as single units for association and clustering. Among some 400 genotyped donors of the cohort, an average of roughly 240,000 unique TCR beta nucleotide sequences were sequenced per donor, roughly 20% of them non-productive.

In total, fewer than 750 healthy bone marrow donors made up the cohort. Cohort members were all nominally healthy when sampled, although unrecorded immune exposures were likely present. The donor tested CMV seronegative, placing the donor among the roughly 340 seronegative members of the cohort. A peripheral blood sample was provided by each donor, and peripheral blood mononuclear cells were used for TCR beta sequencing. Genomic DNA was extracted from the blood cell samples with the Qiagen DNeasy Blood Extraction Kit. The CDR3 has 13 amino acids, counting the end cysteine and phenylalanine. Just CDR3 DNA is preserved here, 39 bases in frame from base 1. Looking up the germline V gene yields CDR1 SGHTA and CDR2 FQGNSA. The V end loses 5 bases and the J end loses 4 bases, and a stretch of 11 bases separates them. The paper's findings and limits, for the study overall: It was suggested by the authors that the approach could potentially be generalized to other disease states and immunological phenotypes. A cluster of highly shared sequence variants was judged likely to be a technical artifact of the sequencing pipeline. In this cohort, only TCR beta chains were sequenced, and detectable features were limited by the absence of alpha or paired-chain data. In a later analysis, most CMV-associated TCR beta chains were found to appear HLA-restricted, with HLA associations seemingly driven largely by CMV exposure. According to a later genetic analysis, donors in an Asian-associated ancestry cluster had fewer N-insertions in productive TCRs than the approximately 710-donor mean. In the study, about 150 TCR beta chains were listed as associated with cytomegalovirus. Linkage disequilibrium might explain the correlated functional status among segregating V segments, but an unknown experimental factor could not be ruled out. A few of the identified cytomegalovirus-associated TCR beta chains were confirmed in vitro to be specific for cytomegalovirus antigens. Sequencing depth was assumed to be roughly uniform across donors in the presence/absence analyses, though that assumption may not hold. Because the 87-base-pair reads could not distinguish some IMGT-functional V segments, including TRBV6-2 and TRBV6-3, those segments were excluded. A later analysis reported that several top co-occurrence clusters appeared linked to parvovirus B19, influenza, CMV and Epstein-Barr virus. In an earlier analysis of around 600 of the donors, most TCR beta V segments were observed in productive rearrangements about 90% or about 30% of the time, broadly matching IMGT annotations. The earlier analysis of approximately 560 of the donors excluded 15 to 20 rarely observed V segments, including chromosome 9 orphons, because counts were too low. V-gene and J-gene trimming of TCR beta chains was associated with a missense DCLRE1C variant in a later genetic analysis, and the association was replicated in an independent cohort. At a false discovery rate of 0.05, a later analysis linked under 20,000 TCR beta sequences to specific HLA alleles. CMV serostatus was the only immune exposure information available for the cohort. A further reported finding was that TCR beta sequences accurately predicted the HLA-A and HLA-B alleles for most subjects in the first cohort. When HLA alleles, especially DR and DQ, strongly co-occurred, attributing TCR associations to individual alleles was difficult. Because HLA typing was unavailable for some donors at each locus, only the typed subset was used in association tests. In a later analysis, HLA-associated TCR beta chains were found to be more clonally expanded and to have lower generation probabilities than equally common non-associated chains. In a later analysis, the rate of TCR association differed among HLA loci, with DRB1 alleles having the most associated TCRs and HLA-C alleles having the fewest. Most TCR sequences were observed very rarely across donors, whereas some public TCRs were present in many individuals. The classifier was reported to diagnose cytomegalovirus status with high specificity and sensitivity in both the original and validation cohorts.

To prepare the library, the immunoSEQ multiplex PCR assay was applied. For the multiplex PCR, a mixture combining 60 forward primers for TCR Vbeta segments and 13 reverse primers for TCR Jbeta segments was used. Amplification of the CDR3 region of rearranged TCR beta genes was performed with a multiplex PCR assay on genomic DNA. Amplified TCR beta libraries were sequenced as 87-base-pair reads on the Illumina HiSeq System. As for the authors' bioinformatics: A later analysis tallied roughly 76 million unique TCR beta chains across the 550 to 850 repertoires, and approximately 9.9 million of those chains were shared by two or more donors. Raw reads were error-corrected and collapsed into unique sequences with a nearest-neighbor algorithm that merged closely related sequences to remove PCR and sequencing errors. To assign V, D and J gene segments, CDR3 sequences were aligned to IMGT reference sequences. Each retained sequence needed at least a six-nucleotide match to both a V gene segment and a J gene segment. Rearrangements were called productive when the CDR3 lacked stop codons and stayed in frame with V and J; all others were non-productive. Following IMGT convention, CDR3 was defined as the stretch from the second conserved V-encoded cysteine to the conserved J-encoded phenylalanine. Sequences without an unambiguous match to a single V gene segment were excluded from the earlier analysis of 500 to 700 of the donors. An earlier analysis of a few hundred of the donors called V segments functional above 56.7% productive rearrangements and segregating when the between-donor standard deviation exceeded 5%. A statistical classification framework was built to diagnose cytomegalovirus status from the catalog of TCR beta chain sequences. V and J gene assignment, in a later analysis, came from comparing TCR nucleotide sequences with IMGT/GENE-DB human TR gene sequences. Using the TCRdist pipeline, a later analysis assigned CDR3 sequences along with most-parsimonious VDJ recombination scenarios. In a later analysis, each TCR beta chain was defined by its CDR3 amino acid sequence together with its V-gene family, and reads lacking a unique V-gene family were excluded. In a later analysis, around 600 highly shared, low-generation-probability nucleotide sequences were removed to address suspected cross-contamination and a sequencing artifact. A later analysis calculated a clonal expansion index for each public chain from normalized within-repertoire ranks of inferred template counts. In a later analysis, generation probabilities were computed with a VDJ recombination model fitted to out-of-frame rearrangements, and the resulting probabilities were checked against IGoR. In a later analysis, hypergeometric tests were used to score TCR-TCR, TCR-HLA and TCR-CMV co-occurrence, with a repertoire-size bias correction applied to TCR pairs. A later analysis estimated false discovery rates by permuting HLA or CMV assignments 20 times. In a later analysis, co-occurring TCRs were grouped using DBSCAN, with TCRdist sequence similarity added in when clustering inside HLA-allele-positive subsets. Co-occurrence clustering excluded repertoires with fewer than 30,000 or more than 120,000 public chains, plus five with anomalous nucleotide sharing. TCRdb's version of the immuneACCESS table is confined to in-frame rearrangements and falls short of the full clone set. An unresolved V gene accounts for under half of the shortfall where checked; the remainder is of unknown origin. Clonal size and the V and J genes are those of that table, whereas D and trimming came from the DNA. The sample table lists under 200,000 clones, approximately 88% of them with a count of one. About 0.93% of the sample is in the top ten clones.

This TCR came from a woman in her thirties in good health and CMV-seronegative. The rearranged chain carries TRBV7-2 and TRBJ1-2; tentative D gene TRBD1, with 5 bases matching. Sequencing was performed on PBMCs. The nucleotides read TGTGCCAGCAGCCCTCGCGACAGCTATGGCTACACCTTC. Protein translation: CASSPRDSYGYTF. The reference TRBV7-2 and TRBJ1-2 proteins fill in what lies around the CDR3, so the full variable domain reads GAGVSQSPSNKVTEKGKDVELRCDPISGHTALYWYRQSLGQGLEFLIYFQGNSAPDKSGLPSDRFSAERTGGSVSTLTIQRTQQEDSAVYLCASSPRDSYGYTFGSGTRLTVV.